This T cell receptor beta chain was captured in a study of Ad26.COV2.S vaccination and SARS-CoV-2 variants. Study overall: Into the muscle, Ad26.COV2.S was dosed once or twice, 56 days apart.

This sample's treatment: about 20 received Ad26.COV2.S at low or high dose, single or two shots; five or six received placebo; per-sample allocation not given. Collection of samples fell on day 63 after the first vaccine or placebo injection. Donation was by an adult aged 18-55 years who was in Boston. Of note for this clone: Its antigen is not known.

Repertoires were generated with immunoSEQ multiplex PCR, while TCRdb's copy carries only in-frame clones and drops some. The top ten clones hold roughly 5% of a sample with roughly 350,000 clones, roughly 89% of them seen once. CDR1 is SEHNR, CDR2 FQNEAQ, per germline (reference sequence). V dropped 5 bases and J dropped 2 bases, with 11 bases sitting between them. The CDR3 covers 14 residues. Study observations and caveats: Vaccine recipients showed a spike-specific TCR breadth that was higher than in placebo recipients. Substantial breadth in spike-specific CD8+ and CD4+ T cell responses was reportedly seen after vaccination.

The receptor's source is a person between 18 and 65 years old who received the Ad26.COV2.S COVID-19 vaccine or a placebo. The specimen was peripheral blood, collected in a trial of Ad26.COV2.S vaccine versus placebo. The V gene is TRBV7-9, the J gene TRBJ2-3; weak D call: TRBD2 (6 bases). The CDR3 DNA follows: TGTGCCAGCAGCCCCGGACTACCCACAGATACGCAGTATTTT. As protein: CASSPGLPTDTQYF.